The 9 T cell receptor beta chains below were found in one sample sequenced in a study of T cells in Graves' hyperthyroidism and ophthalmopathy. Amplification yielded TCR beta CDR3 regions, with RNA transcripts as the source. The HTBI primer set drove a first-round RT-PCR of the TCR CDR3. TCRdb processed the multiplex PCR reads anew with MiXCR; each CDR3 protein has one entry. This table holds approximately 640,000 distinct CDR3 sequences, 15% to 20% found once. The sample taken for sequencing was blood. Receptor source: a man between 50 and 59 years old with Graves' hyperthyroidism.

This rearrangement joins TRBV28 to TRBJ2-7; 15 positions match TRBD2. The CDR3 runs 17 residues. Trimming at V came to 6 bases and at J to 3 bases, leaving 9 bases not matched to a gene. CDR1 is MDHEN and CDR2 is SYDVKM in the germline V gene. This CDR3 is CASRTGGTSGRYYEQYF. CDR3 coding DNA: TGTGCCAGCAGAACTGGAGGGACTAGCGGGAGGTACTACGAGCAGTACTTC. Together with reference TRBV28 and TRBJ2-7, the CDR3 gives the full variable domain: DVKVTQSSRYLVKRTGEKVFLECVQDMDHENMFWYRQDPGLGLRLIYFSYDVKMKEKGDIPEGYSVSREKKERFSLILESASTNQTSMYLCASRTGGTSGRYYEQYFGPGTRLTVT.

The chain links TRBV30 to TRBJ2-1; D unclear. The germline CDR1 and CDR2 sequences are GTSNPN and SVGIG (reference sequence). The CDR3 is 13 residues long. V dropped 8 bases and J dropped 0 bases, with 11 bases sitting between them. CDR3 coding DNA: TGTGCCCGAGGAATTAGCTCCTACAATGAGCAGTTCTTC. Its translation: CARGISSYNEQFF.

The chain links TRBV29-1 to TRBJ2-4; 7 bases agree with TRBD2. CDR3 size: 14 residues. V lost 2 bases to trimming and J lost 9 bases; unmatched junction nucleotides: 10. Per germline, CDR1 SQVTM and CDR2 ANQGSEA. CDR3 loop: CSVERAGVVGIQYF. CDR3 coding DNA: TGCAGCGTTGAAAGGGCGGGAGTGGTTGGCATTCAGTACTTC. The whole variable domain, filled in from reference TRBV29-1 and TRBJ2-4, reads SAVISQKPSRDICQRGTSLTIQCQVDSQVTMMFWYRQQPGQSLTLIATANQGSEATYESGFVIDKFPISRPNLTFSTLTVSNMSPEDSSIYLCSVERAGVVGIQYFGAGTRLSVL.

This chain links TRBV10-3 with TRBJ1-6; D possibly corresponds to TRBD1 (5 bases). CDR3 size: 15 residues. V was shortened by 6 bases and J by 9 bases, with 18 bases between the two germline ends. The germline CDR1 and CDR2 sequences are ENHRY and SYGVKD. This CDR3 is CAIRGQGESSSPLHF. The CDR3 nucleotides are TGTGCCATCAGGGGGCAGGGAGAGTCAAGTTCACCCCTCCACTTT.

The chain recombines TRBV25-1 with TRBJ1-2; 8 nucleotides match TRBD1. This CDR3 contains 15 residues. Trimming removed 1 base from V and 4 bases from J; junction bases left unmatched: 5. CDR1 is MGHDK and CDR2 is SYGVNS in the germline V gene. The CDR3 region is CASSESGQGSYGYTF. CDR3 DNA sequence: TGTGCCAGCAGTGAATCCGGACAGGGAAGCTATGGCTACACCTTC.

The chain recombines TRBV5-5 with TRBJ1-2; D is possibly TRBD1 (6 bases). The V and J ends lost 3 bases and 5 bases respectively, with 14 bases between them. From germline, CDR1 is SGHKS and CDR2 YYEKEE (reference sequence). The CDR3 has 14 amino acids. The CDR3 region has the DNA TGTGCCAGCAGCTGGGACGGACAGACTTATGGCTACACCTTC. This codes for CASSWDGQTYGYTF.

The genes are TRBV20-1 and TRBJ2-7; D is perhaps TRBD2 (6 bases). Germline assignment: CDR1 DFQATT and CDR2 SNEGSKA (reference sequence). This CDR3 region has 13 residues. V was pared by 5 bases and J by 5 bases, with 16 bases between. CDR3 loop: CSAYPGGTDEQYF. CDR3 bases: TGCAGTGCTTACCCCGGGGGAACTGACGAGCAGTACTTC.

This clonotype has just a few counts. This may be a read error, as it is one base from a much larger clone. V and J are TRBV7-2 and TRBJ2-3, with 8 bases lining up with TRBD2. The J segment lost 4 bases and the V segment lost 4 bases, leaving 10 bases of the junction unmatched. This CDR3 contains 16 residues. From germline, CDR1 is SGHTA and CDR2 FQGNSA. The CDR3 DNA reads TGTGCCAGCAGCTCAACAGCGGGAGCGGTGGCAGATACGCAGTATTTT. Amino acid sequence: CASSSTAGAVADTQYF.

This clonotype was observed a few times. V usage is TRBV2 and J usage is TRBJ1-6; no reliable D call. The CDR3 loop spans 16 amino acids. Germline assignment: CDR1 SNHLY and CDR2 FYNNEI. Trimming took off 8 bases at V and 0 bases at J, with 14 bases between the two ends. The DNA for the CDR3 is TGTGCCAGCCCTCCCCGGGGTGGCTCCTATAATTCACCCCTCCACTTT. Its protein is CASPPRGGSYNSPLHF.